These 5 T cell receptor beta chains originate from one sample sequenced in a study of shared clonotypes between healthy human individuals. Only in-frame clones appear in the TCRdb table, and some are missing; sequencing was by immunoSEQ multiplex PCR. The top ten hold roughly 0.36% of the sample, which has 1.4 million or so clones, approximately 98.5% seen once. Material for sequencing was naive CD4+ T cells sorted from blood. Subset of the sample: CD45RA+ positively selected. These receptors were collected from a man younger than 40 in good health.

This sequence joins TRBV13 and TRBJ1-3; D is unresolved. The germline V gene has CDR1 PRHDT and CDR2 FYEKMQ (reference sequence). Between the trimmed V and J ends, which lost 5 bases and 0 bases, there was a span of 14 bases. The CDR3 sequence is 16 residues long. The CDR3 DNA is TGTGCCAGCAGCCGTTCGTCCCGGACCTCTGGAAACACCATATATTTT. Protein product: CASSRSSRTSGNTIYF.

J is TRBJ2-7 and V is TRBV5-4; 9 bases fit TRBD1. V lost 4 bases and J lost 6; bases outside the gene matches: 14. The CDR3 extends over 16 amino acids. The germline CDR1 and CDR2 sequences are SGHNT and YYREEE (reference sequence). The CDR3 protein is CASSLPTGTGWFEQYF. In nucleotides, the CDR3 is TGTGCCAGCAGCCTACCAACCGGGACAGGGTGGTTCGAGCAGTACTTC. Full variable domain (remainder filled in from reference TRBV5-4 and TRBJ2-7): ETGVTQSPTHLIKTRGQQVTLRCSSQSGHNTVSWYQQALGQGPQFIFQYYREEENGRGNFPPRFSGLQFPNYSSELNVNALELDDSALYLCASSLPTGTGWFEQYFGPGTRLTVT.

V is TRBV28 and J is TRBJ2-7; 14 nucleotides agree with TRBD2. The germline V gene encodes CDR1 MDHEN and CDR2 SYDVKM. V shed 7 bases, J shed 4 bases, and the junction held 6 bases outside the gene matches. The CDR3 runs to 15 residues. The CDR3 DNA reads as TGTGCCAGCACCCAAAGGACTAGCGGGAGGTACGAGCAGTACTTC. As protein: CASTQRTSGRYEQYF.

CDR3 DNA: TGTGCCAGCAGCTCCGTCGGGAGGGCCACCGGGGAGCTGTTTTTT. Its translation: CASSSVGRATGELFF. The rearrangement links TRBV11-2 to TRBJ2-2; 8 nucleotides align to TRBD2. V lost 4 bases, J lost 4 bases, and 5 bases stayed unmatched. The CDR3 totals 15 residues. Germline V gene sequence: CDR1 SGHAT, CDR2 FQNNGV.

V is TRBV11-1 and J is TRBJ1-5; D possibly corresponds to TRBD1 (6 bases). The germline V gene encodes CDR1 SGHAT and CDR2 FQDESV (reference sequence). The ends were cut back, 5 bases at V and 7 bases at J, with 12 bases in the middle. CDR3 length: 13 residues. The CDR3 loop reads CASSVNRDQPQHF. The CDR3 DNA is TGTGCCAGCAGCGTGAACAGGGACCAGCCCCAGCATTTT.